This T cell receptor beta chain stems from a study of human thymus T cells. CDR1 is SEHNR and CDR2 is FQNEAQ in the germline V gene (reference sequence). This CDR3 comprises 17 residues. Trimming took 4 bases from V and 5 from J; bases not matched to a gene: 10. Study results and limitations: Thymic repertoires of unrelated individuals were reported in related research to overlap highly.

Resections were taken during corrective heart surgery, and the thymus tissue came from these. Donors were healthy Finnish infants having corrective surgery for congenital heart defects. Clones were sequenced by immunoSEQ multiplex PCR, and TCRdb holds only the in-frame ones, with some missing. The sample records roughly 120,000 clones, around 94% being singletons. As for this clone: Antigen: not known.

The sample taken for sequencing was thymus tissue. V gene TRBV7-9 combines with J gene TRBJ2-2; 10 bases agree with TRBD1. The receptor was derived from a boy less than two years old with a congenital heart defect but otherwise immunologically healthy. The CDR3 DNA reads TGTGCCAGCAGCTCTGCAAGAGGGACAGGGGATACCGGGGAGCTGTTTTTT. Amino acid sequence: CASSSARGTGDTGELFF.